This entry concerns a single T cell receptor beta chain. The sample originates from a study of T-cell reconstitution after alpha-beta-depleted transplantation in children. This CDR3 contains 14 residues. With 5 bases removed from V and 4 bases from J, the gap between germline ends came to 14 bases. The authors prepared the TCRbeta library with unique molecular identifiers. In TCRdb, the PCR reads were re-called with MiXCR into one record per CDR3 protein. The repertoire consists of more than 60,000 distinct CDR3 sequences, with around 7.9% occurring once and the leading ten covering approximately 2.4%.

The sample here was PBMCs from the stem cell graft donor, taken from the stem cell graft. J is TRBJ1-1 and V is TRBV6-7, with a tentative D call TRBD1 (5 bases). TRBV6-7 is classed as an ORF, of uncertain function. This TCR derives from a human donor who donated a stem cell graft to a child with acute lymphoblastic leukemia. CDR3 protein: CASSRDPRSTEAFF. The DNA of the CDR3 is TGTGCCAGCAGTCGGGACCCGAGGAGCACTGAAGCTTTCTTT.